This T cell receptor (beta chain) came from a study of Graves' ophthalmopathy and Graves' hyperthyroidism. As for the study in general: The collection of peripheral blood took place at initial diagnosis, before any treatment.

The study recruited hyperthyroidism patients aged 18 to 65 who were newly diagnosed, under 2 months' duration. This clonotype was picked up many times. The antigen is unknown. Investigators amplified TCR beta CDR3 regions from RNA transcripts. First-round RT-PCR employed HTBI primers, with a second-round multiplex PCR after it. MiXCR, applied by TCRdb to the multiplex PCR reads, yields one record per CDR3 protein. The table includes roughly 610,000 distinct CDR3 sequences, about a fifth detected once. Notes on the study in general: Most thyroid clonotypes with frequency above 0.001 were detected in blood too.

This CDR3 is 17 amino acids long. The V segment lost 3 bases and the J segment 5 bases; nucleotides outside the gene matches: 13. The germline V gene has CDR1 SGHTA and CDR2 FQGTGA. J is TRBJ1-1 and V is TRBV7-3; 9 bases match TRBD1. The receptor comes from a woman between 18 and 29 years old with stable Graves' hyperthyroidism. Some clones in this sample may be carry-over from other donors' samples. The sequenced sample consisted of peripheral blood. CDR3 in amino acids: CASSLGDLGQGWTEAFF. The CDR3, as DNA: TGTGCCAGCAGCTTGGGGGACCTGGGACAGGGTTGGACTGAAGCTTTCTTT.